The clone carrying this T cell receptor (beta chain) was detected once. Between the trimmed V and J ends, which lost 5 bases and 3 bases, there was a span of 12 bases. The CDR3 consists of 14 residues. Per the germline V gene, CDR1 is SGHRS and CDR2 is YFSETQ. Method: immunoSEQ multiplex PCR; TCRdb's copy keeps in-frame clones and lacks some. The sample records about 150,000 clones, roughly 92% being singletons. The sample comes from a study of T cell responses to AZD1222 COVID-19 vaccine. The rearrangement joins TRBV5-1 to TRBJ2-1, with a weak D call TRBD2 (6 bases). Material: peripheral blood, obtained on day 0 of AZD1222 vaccination. The receptor's source is an adult in good health. The CDR3 nucleotides are TGCGCCAGCAGTCCCGGGACTGGCTACAATGAGCAGTTCTTC. This sequence encodes CASSPGTGYNEQFF.